The clone carrying this TCR beta chain was detected ten times or more. Antigen specificity is unknown. This record comes from a study of CD8 T cells in ankylosing spondylitis. Germline CDR1 and CDR2: SGHTA and FQGNSA. This CDR3 is built from 15 residues. Between the trimmed V and J ends, which lost 2 bases and 0 bases, there was a span of 7 bases. Quantitative 5'-RACE with molecular barcodes produced the TCR beta libraries. From the 5' RACE reads, TCRdb called clonotypes with MiXCR, one entry per CDR3 protein. The sample lists about 800,000 distinct CDR3 sequences; about 10% were seen once. General observations from the study: Fewer than ten highly homologous variants made up a TCR beta motif, and this motif appeared characteristic of ankylosing spondylitis blood. Matched ankylosing spondylitis synovial fluid reportedly contained a significantly enriched population of disease-linked clones. Reactive arthritis synovial fluid and blood were previously reported to contain some motif variants.

Source material: blood, either unsorted or a sorted T cell fraction (not recorded which). The clonotype originates from a male donor with ankylosing spondylitis. The chain couples TRBV7-2 to TRBJ1-4; possibly TRBD1 for D (5 bases). CDR3 protein: CASSLKGATNEKLFF. The CDR3 region has the DNA TGTGCCAGCAGCTTAAAAGGGGCAACTAATGAAAAACTGTTTTTT.